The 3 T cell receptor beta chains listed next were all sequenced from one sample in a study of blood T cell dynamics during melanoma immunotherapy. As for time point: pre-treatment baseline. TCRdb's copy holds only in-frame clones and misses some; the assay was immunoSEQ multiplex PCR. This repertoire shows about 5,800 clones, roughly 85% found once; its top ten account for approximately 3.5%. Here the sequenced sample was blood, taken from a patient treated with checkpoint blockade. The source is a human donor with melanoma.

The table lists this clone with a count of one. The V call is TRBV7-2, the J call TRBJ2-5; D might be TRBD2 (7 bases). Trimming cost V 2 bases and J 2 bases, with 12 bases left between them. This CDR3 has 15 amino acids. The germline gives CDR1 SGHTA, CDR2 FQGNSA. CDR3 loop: CASSLSGRGQETQYF. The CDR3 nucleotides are TGTGCCAGCAGCTTATCGGGGAGGGGGCAAGAGACCCAGTACTTC.

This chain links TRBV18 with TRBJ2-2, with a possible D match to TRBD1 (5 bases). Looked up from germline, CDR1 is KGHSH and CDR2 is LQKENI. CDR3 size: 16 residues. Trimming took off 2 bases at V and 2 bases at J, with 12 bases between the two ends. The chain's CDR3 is CASSPVQGANTGELFF. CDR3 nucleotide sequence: TGTGCCAGCTCACCAGTGCAGGGTGCCAACACCGGGGAGCTGTTTTTT.

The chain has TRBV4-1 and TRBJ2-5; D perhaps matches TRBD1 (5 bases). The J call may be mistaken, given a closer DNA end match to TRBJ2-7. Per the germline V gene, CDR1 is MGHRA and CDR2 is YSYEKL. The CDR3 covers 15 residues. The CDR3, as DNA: TGCGCCAGCAGCCAAGACAGGGCCAACTCCTACGAGCAGTACTTC. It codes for CASSQDRANSYEQYF.